The 19 T cell receptor beta chains below all came from one sample that was sequenced in a study of blood T cell repertoires in COVID-19. Generated by immunoSEQ multiplex PCR, the TCRdb table keeps only in-frame clones and is missing some. The sample has hundreds of thousands of clones; around nine tenths are singletons. The specimen sequenced was PBMCs or T cells enriched from blood (not recorded which). These receptors were taken from a woman aged 45-65 years who had recovered from COVID-19.

The V call is TRBV29-1, the J call TRBJ2-7, with D possibly being TRBD2 (6 bases). Trimming shortened V by 5 bases and J by 9 bases, and 8 bases separated the two germline ends. Germline V gene sequence: CDR1 SQVTM, CDR2 ANQGSEA. There are 9 residues in the CDR3. CDR3 loop: CSVRGRQYF. CDR3 sequence (DNA): TGCAGCGTTCGGGGGAGGCAGTACTTC.

Only one count was recorded for this clone. The V gene is TRBV7-2, the J gene TRBJ1-6, with a possible D match to TRBD1 (5 bases). The CDR3 has 16 amino acids. Per germline, CDR1 SGHTA and CDR2 FQGNSA. V was trimmed by 4 bases and J by 5 bases, leaving 15 bases between them. In DNA, the CDR3 is TGTGCCAGCAGCTGGGGCGGGGCCACCAATAATTCACCCCTCCACTTT. Encoded protein: CASSWGGATNNSPLHF.

The chain recombines TRBV6-6 with TRBJ1-3, with D perhaps TRBD1 (6 bases). Deletions cut 2 bases from V and 6 bases from J, with 17 bases between. The CDR3 is 16 residues long. CDR1 and CDR2 (germline): MNHNY, SVGAGI (reference sequence). In nucleotides, the CDR3 is TGTGCCAGCAGTTACGGGACACGGCTATTGGAAAACACCATATATTTT. The encoded protein is CASSYGTRLLENTIYF.

V usage is TRBV5-1 and J usage is TRBJ2-3; no reliable D call. The germline V and J ends were trimmed by 3 bases and 7 bases, with 6 bases remaining between them. The CDR3 sequence is 11 residues long. Germline V lookup: CDR1 SGHRS, CDR2 YFSETQ. The CDR3 bases are TGCGCCAGCAGCTCCTCCTATACGCAGTATTTT. This codes for CASSSSYTQYF.

This clone was seen a few times. The chain couples TRBV6-2 or TRBV6-3 to TRBJ2-7, with D perhaps matching TRBD1 (6 bases). The V gene lost 4 bases and the J gene lost 3 bases, with 13 bases spanning the gap. From germline, CDR1 is MNHEY and CDR2 SVGEGT. This CDR3 spans 14 amino acids. The CDR3 loop is CASSFGQRVYEQYF. The DNA for the CDR3 is TGTGCCAGCAGTTTTGGACAGCGAGTCTACGAGCAGTACTTC.

This chain connects TRBV2 to TRBJ1-2; D unresolved. CDR3 length: 12 residues. Trimming shortened V by 7 bases and J by 1 base, and 7 bases separated the two germline ends. CDR1 and CDR2 from the germline V gene are SNHLY and FYNNEI. CDR3 DNA sequence: TGTGCCAGCACGTACAGTAACTATGGCTACACCTTC. It codes for CASTYSNYGYTF.

V is TRBV6-2 or TRBV6-3 and J is TRBJ2-3; D remains unclear. The CDR3 runs to 12 residues. With 0 bases removed from V and 13 bases from J, the gap between germline ends came to 11 bases. Germline loops: CDR1 MNHEY, CDR2 SVGEGT. This CDR3 reads CASSYSATIEYF. The CDR3 bases are TGTGCCAGCAGTTACTCCGCGACAATCGAGTATTTT.

On this clone: The same CDR3 also results from other DNA sequences found in this sample. V is TRBV27 and J is TRBJ2-7; maybe TRBD2 (6 bases). From germline, CDR1 is MNHEY and CDR2 SMNVEV (reference sequence). The CDR3 is made up of 13 amino acids. V gave up 3 bases and J gave up 3 bases, with 9 bases separating them. Here the CDR3 reads CASSFGGNYEQYF. CDR3 coding DNA: TGTGCCAGCAGTTTTGGAGGGAACTACGAGCAGTACTTC.

The chain has TRBV7-9 and TRBJ2-7; D might be TRBD2 (7 bases). In germline, CDR1 is SEHNR, CDR2 FQNEAQ (reference sequence). The CDR3 runs 15 residues. V was cut by 1 base and J by 3 bases, with 13 bases left in between. CDR3 protein: CASSLGSGGHYEQYF. The CDR3 DNA follows: TGTGCCAGCAGCTTAGGGTCGGGGGGCCACTACGAGCAGTACTTC.

The J gene is TRBJ2-1, the V gene TRBV20-1; perhaps TRBD1 as D (6 bases). The CDR3 has 12 residues. V lost 3 bases and J 8 bases, leaving 11 bases between the germline ends. Looked up from germline, CDR1 is DFQATT and CDR2 is SNEGSKA (reference sequence). The CDR3 region has the DNA TGCAGTGCTAGTACAGGGAATGATGAGCAGTTCTTC. Protein sequence: CSASTGNDEQFF.

J is TRBJ1-5 and V is TRBV25-1; D unclear. Trimming shortened V by 3 bases and J by 6 bases, and 12 bases separated the two germline ends. There are 14 residues in the CDR3. Looked up from germline, CDR1 is MGHDK and CDR2 is SYGVNS. CDR3 sequence (DNA): TGTGCCAGCAGTGACTCGGGTGCGGTTCAGCCCCAGCATTTT. The encoded protein is CASSDSGAVQPQHF.

Worth noting for this clone: The same CDR3 can be traced to other DNA sequences in this sample. V is TRBV7-9 and J is TRBJ2-2, with D possibly matching TRBD2 (5 bases). CDR3 length: 13 residues. The germline V gene encodes CDR1 SEHNR and CDR2 FQNEAQ (reference sequence). Trimming took off 5 bases at V and 6 bases at J, with 10 bases between the two ends. CDR3 coding DNA: TGTGCCAGCAGCCCGCCCGGGGCCGGGGAGCTGTTTTTT. It yields the protein CASSPPGAGELFF.

This clone was found a few times. The CDR3 here is CASSKTVFELFF. The CDR3 region has the DNA TGTGCCAGCAGCAAGACAGTTTTTGAGCTGTTTTTT. V and J are TRBV28 and TRBJ1-4; TRBD1 might be the D (5 bases). This CDR3 contains 12 residues. CDR1 MDHEN and CDR2 SYDVKM come from the germline V gene. The V and J ends lost 6 bases and 14 bases respectively, with 16 bases between them.

This rearrangement joins TRBV7-2 to TRBJ1-5; 9 bases map to TRBD1. V shed 5 bases and J 4 bases; nucleotides not matched to a gene: 6. Germline V gene data show CDR1 as SGHTA and CDR2 as FQGNSA. This CDR3 has 15 residues. In DNA, the CDR3 is TGTGCCAGCAGCCCCGGGACAGGGCGTAATCAGCCCCAGCATTTT. Translated: CASSPGTGRNQPQHF.

The chain links TRBV7-3 to TRBJ2-6, with a weak D call TRBD2 (5 bases). Trimming pared 5 bases from V and 0 bases from J, leaving 8 bases between. This CDR3 is built from 15 residues. Germline values: CDR1 SGHTA, CDR2 FQGTGA. CDR3 nucleotides: TGTGCCAGCAGCCCCGGGGACTCTGGGGCCAACGTCCTGACTTTC. Protein product: CASSPGDSGANVLTF.

There are a few counts of this clone. The V and J genes are TRBV3-1 (or the pseudogene TRBV3-2) and TRBJ2-7; TRBD1 matches 8 bases. The CDR3 is 16 amino acids. Germline assignment: CDR1 LGHDT and CDR2 YNNKEL (reference sequence). V dropped 1 base and J dropped 3; count of bases not matched to a gene: 8. DNA of the CDR3: TGTGCCAGCAGCCAAGTCGGGACAGGTAGGGGCTACGAGCAGTACTTC. Its translation: CASSQVGTGRGYEQYF.

This chain uses TRBV9 with TRBJ2-4; 10 bases match TRBD2. Trimming took 2 bases from V and 7 from J; bases not matched to a gene: 3. CDR3 length: 14 residues. Germline CDR1 reads SGDLS; CDR2 reads YYNGEE. The CDR3 DNA follows: TGTGCCAGCAGCGTTGGACTAGCGGCGAACATTCAGTACTTC. Translating it yields CASSVGLAANIQYF.

J is TRBJ1-2 and V is TRBV27, with a weak D call TRBD1 (6 bases). The CDR3 extends over 15 amino acids. Germline-derived CDR1 and CDR2 are MNHEY and SMNVEV (reference sequence). V lost 2 bases, J lost 8 bases, and 18 bases lay in between. CDR3 amino acids: CASSLRGLTGGGYTF. In DNA, the CDR3 is TGTGCCAGCAGTTTACGCGGCTTGACAGGAGGCGGCTACACCTTC.

This clone was seen a single time. The J gene is TRBJ2-1, the V gene TRBV27; D is ambiguous. Germline CDR1 is MNHEY and CDR2 is SMNVEV (reference sequence). V was pared by 0 bases and J by 6 bases, with 6 bases between. The CDR3 is 13 amino acids. DNA for the CDR3: TGTGCCAGCAGTTTATCGAAGCGCAATGAGCAGTTCTTC. Its protein is CASSLSKRNEQFF.